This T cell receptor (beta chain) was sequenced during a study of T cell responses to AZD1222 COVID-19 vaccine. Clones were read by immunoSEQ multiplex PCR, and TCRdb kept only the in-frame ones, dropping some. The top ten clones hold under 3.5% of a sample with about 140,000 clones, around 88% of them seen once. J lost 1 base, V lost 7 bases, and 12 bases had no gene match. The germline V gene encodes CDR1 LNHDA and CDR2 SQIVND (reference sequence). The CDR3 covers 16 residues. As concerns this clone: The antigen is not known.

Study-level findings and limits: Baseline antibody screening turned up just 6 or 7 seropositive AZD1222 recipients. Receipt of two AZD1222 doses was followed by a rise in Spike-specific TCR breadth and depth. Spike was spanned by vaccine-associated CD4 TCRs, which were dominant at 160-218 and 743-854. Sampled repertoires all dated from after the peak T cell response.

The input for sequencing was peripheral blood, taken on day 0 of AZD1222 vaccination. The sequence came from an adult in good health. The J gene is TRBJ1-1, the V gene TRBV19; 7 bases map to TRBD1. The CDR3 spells CASTSPPGQRNTEAFF. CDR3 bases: TGTGCCAGTACCTCCCCCCCGGGACAGCGGAACACTGAAGCTTTCTTT.